The next 30 T cell receptor beta chains were all read from a single sample in a study of T cells in pancreatic ductal adenocarcinoma. Surgery without prior neoadjuvant therapy was the treatment of the selected pancreatic ductal adenocarcinoma patients. Repertoires were generated with immunoSEQ multiplex PCR, while TCRdb's copy carries only in-frame clones and drops some. The sample contains 11,000 or so clones, 86% of which appear only once. Sequencing used PBMCs. All receptors come from a human donor with pancreatic ductal adenocarcinoma.

This clone was seen a single time. The chain uses TRBV9 and TRBJ1-5; unclear D gene. The CDR3 totals 15 residues. The germline V gene encodes CDR1 SGDLS and CDR2 YYNGEE. Trimming removed 1 base from V and 1 base from J, with 9 bases in between. In DNA form, the CDR3 reads TGTGCCAGCAGCGTAACGGCTTTGAGCAATCAGCCCCAGCATTTT. Protein: CASSVTALSNQPQHF.

The V and J genes are TRBV7-6 and TRBJ2-6, with D unresolved. Germline V gives CDR1 SGHVS, CDR2 FNYEAQ. The germline V and J ends were trimmed by 4 bases and 4 bases, with 8 bases remaining between them. CDR3 length equals 14 residues. The CDR3 nucleotides read TGTGCCAGCAGCTCGAACGGGGGGGCCAACGTCCTGACTTTC. Its translation is CASSSNGGANVLTF.

The chain joins TRBV2 to TRBJ1-5; D is unclear. This CDR3 contains 14 residues. Germline V gene sequence: CDR1 SNHLY, CDR2 FYNNEI. Trimming left V 4 bases short and J 2 bases short, with 9 bases between. CDR3 nucleotide sequence: TGTGCCAGCAGTGGTAAGGACCGCAATCAGCCCCAGCATTTT. As protein: CASSGKDRNQPQHF.

The CDR3 sequence is CASSRTSGRASPTGELFF. The CDR3 bases are TGTGCCAGCAGCCGGACTAGCGGGAGGGCCAGTCCCACCGGGGAGCTGTTTTTT. The gene calls are TRBV5-6 and TRBJ2-2; 15 bases agree with TRBD2. The CDR3 totals 18 residues. V lost 4 bases, J lost 4 bases, and 8 bases stayed unmatched. Germline V CDR1 and CDR2: SGHDT, YYEEEE.

The chain joins TRBV5-3 to TRBJ1-2, with TRBD1 matching 8 bases. TRBV5-3 is an ORF, with its function uncertain. Germline trimming cut 6 bases from V and 4 bases from J; bases unmatched to any gene: 17. There are 17 residues in the CDR3. As DNA, the CDR3 is TGTGCCAGAACCGGGGGGGGGAGACAGGGGAAAATCTATGGCTACACCTTC. Translating it yields CARTGGGRQGKIYGYTF.

The chain employs TRBV7-8 and TRBJ1-1; 7 bases line up with TRBD1. The J segment lost 1 base and the V segment lost 5 bases, leaving 1 base of the junction unmatched. This CDR3 comprises 13 residues. The germline V gene has CDR1 SGHVS and CDR2 FQNEAQ. The CDR3 DNA is TGTGCCAGCAGCCGACAGGGGAACACTGAAGCTTTCTTT. Translating gives CASSRQGNTEAFF.

This sequence joins TRBV6-1 and TRBJ2-5; the D gene is possibly TRBD2 (7 bases). The CDR3 consists of 14 residues. V was clipped by 3 bases and J by 7 bases, with 15 bases between them. CDR1 is MNHNS, CDR2 SASEGT, per germline. CDR3 in amino acids: CASSDQGTGGTQYF. CDR3 DNA sequence: TGTGCCAGCAGTGATCAGGGGACGGGGGGGACCCAGTACTTC.

This chain links TRBV11-2 with TRBJ2-2, with D possibly matching TRBD1 (5 bases). The V end was cut by 6 bases, the J end by 9 bases, with 17 bases between. The CDR3 consists of 14 residues. Germline V lookup: CDR1 SGHAT, CDR2 FQNNGV. The CDR3: CASSFDSLLRELFF. CDR3 DNA sequence: TGTGCCAGCAGTTTCGACAGCCTTTTGAGGGAGCTGTTTTTT.

In nucleotides, the CDR3 is TGCGCCAGCAGCTTGAGGGGCAGGACATCCACCGGGGAGCTGTTTTTT. This translates into CASSLRGRTSTGELFF. The V call is TRBV5-1, the J call TRBJ2-2; a possible D gene is TRBD1 (5 bases). Trimming left V 1 base short and J 4 bases short, with 14 bases between. Germline CDR1 SGHRS, CDR2 YFSETQ. This CDR3 is 16 amino acids long.

The chain links TRBV5-1 to TRBJ2-6; the D is unclear. Trimming cost V 2 bases and J 0 bases, with 6 bases left between them. This CDR3 is 15 amino acids long. Germline V gives CDR1 SGHRS, CDR2 YFSETQ. Here the CDR3 reads CASSFVGSGANVLTF. The DNA for the CDR3 is TGCGCCAGCAGCTTTGTAGGCTCTGGGGCCAACGTCCTGACTTTC.

This chain joins TRBV9 and TRBJ1-1; D is uncertain. Per the germline V gene, CDR1 is SGDLS and CDR2 is YYNGEE. The ends were cut back, 0 bases at V and 0 bases at J, with 9 bases in the middle. The CDR3 is 15 amino acids. The DNA of the CDR3 is TGTGCCAGCAGCGTAGGTCAATTCATGAACACTGAAGCTTTCTTT. Residues: CASSVGQFMNTEAFF.

The chain is built from TRBV5-3 and TRBJ1-5; D may be TRBD1 (6 bases). TRBV5-3 is an ORF, with its function uncertain. The CDR3 covers 15 residues. The ends were cut back, 4 bases at V and 5 bases at J, with 16 bases in the middle. The CDR3 spells CARSLFSQGHQPQHF. In nucleotides, the CDR3 is TGTGCCAGAAGCCTCTTTTCACAGGGTCATCAGCCCCAGCATTTT.

This clone was observed a single time. The rearrangement links TRBV2 to TRBJ2-5; D is undetermined. The V gene lost 6 bases and the J gene lost 5 bases, with 19 bases spanning the gap. CDR1 and CDR2 from the germline V gene are SNHLY and FYNNEI. The CDR3 sequence is 15 residues long. The CDR3 reads CASSPGSPRWETQYF. For the CDR3, the DNA is TGTGCCAGCAGCCCCGGGTCTCCAAGGTGGGAGACCCAGTACTTC.

The rearrangement joins TRBV21-1 to TRBJ1-2. TRBV21-1 is a documented pseudogene. The CDR3 is 16 amino acids. The CDR3 reads CASSKASTGPDYGYTF. The CDR3, as DNA: TGTGCCAGCAGCAAAGCGAGTACGGGGCCGGACTATGGCTACACCTTC.

The V call is TRBV9, the J call TRBJ2-7; TRBD1 aligns across 7 bases. J lost 3 bases, V lost 0 bases, and 12 bases had no gene match. The CDR3 spans 17 residues. The germline gives CDR1 SGDLS, CDR2 YYNGEE. CDR3 sequence reads: CASSVAWDSLGSYEQYF. CDR3 sequence (DNA): TGTGCCAGCAGCGTAGCCTGGGACAGCTTAGGGAGCTACGAGCAGTACTTC.

J is TRBJ1-6 and V is TRBV18, with unresolved D. V was clipped by 3 bases and J by 7 bases, with 10 bases between them. Germline CDR1 KGHSH, CDR2 LQKENI. The CDR3 runs to 14 residues. The CDR3, as DNA: TGTGCCAGCTCACCTGGGCAGACCAATTCACCCCTCCACTTT. Its translation: CASSPGQTNSPLHF.

The genes are TRBV5-1 and TRBJ2-2, with D perhaps TRBD1 or TRBD2 (5 bases each). Trimming removed 4 bases at V and 1 base at J, with 11 bases between. The CDR3 extends over 15 amino acids. The germline CDR1 and CDR2 sequences are SGHRS and YFSETQ. This CDR3 is CASSQGRVNTGELFF. CDR3 DNA: TGCGCCAGCAGCCAGGGACGGGTGAACACCGGGGAGCTGTTTTTT.

The CDR3 here is CASSSNRGSKNIQYF. CDR3 DNA sequence: TGCGCCAGCAGCTCCAACAGGGGGTCCAAAAACATTCAGTACTTC. V usage is TRBV4-1 and J usage is TRBJ2-4; 8 nucleotides agree with TRBD1. CDR1 and CDR2 (germline): MGHRA, YSYEKL. J was trimmed by 2 bases and V by 5 bases; bases with no gene match: 5. This CDR3 has 15 amino acids.

This clone was seen once. This chain uses TRBV30 with TRBJ2-5; tentatively, D is TRBD2 (6 bases). The CDR3 is 14 residues long. Germline CDR1 reads GTSNPN; CDR2 reads SVGIG (reference sequence). Trimming shortened V by 4 bases and J by 1 base, and 13 bases separated the two germline ends. CDR3: CAWKRRGAQETQYF. The CDR3 nucleotides are TGTGCCTGGAAGCGGAGGGGAGCCCAAGAGACCCAGTACTTC.

The chain links TRBV11-2 to TRBJ1-3, with D unclear. This CDR3 is built from 15 residues. Trimming pared 0 bases from V and 1 base from J, leaving 7 bases between. Germline CDR1 reads SGHAT; CDR2 reads FQNNGV. CDR3 sequence reads: CASSLDLRSGNTIYF. The CDR3 nucleotides are TGTGCCAGCAGCTTAGATCTGCGGTCTGGAAACACCATATATTTT. The whole variable domain, remainder taken from reference TRBV11-2 and TRBJ1-3, is EAGVAQSPRYKIIEKRQSVAFWCNPISGHATLYWYQQILGQGPKLLIQFQNNGVVDDSQLPKDRFSAERLKGVDSTLKIQPAKLEDSAVYLCASSLDLRSGNTIYFGEGSWLTVV.

The chain carries TRBV27 and TRBJ1-5; unclear D gene. The length of the CDR3 is 14 residues. Germline assignment: CDR1 MNHEY and CDR2 SMNVEV (reference sequence). V was pared by 2 bases and J by 2 bases, with 7 bases between. CDR3 DNA sequence: TGTGCCAGCAGTTTAAGTTTGGGCAATCAGCCCCAGCATTTT. This gives the protein CASSLSLGNQPQHF.

This chain links TRBV2 with TRBJ2-7, with 7 positions matching TRBD1. Trimming took 7 bases from V and 0 from J; bases not matched to a gene: 3. Germline V lookup: CDR1 SNHLY, CDR2 FYNNEI. The CDR3 runs 13 residues. The CDR3 nucleotides are TGTGCCAGCACTTGGGACAGCTCCTACGAGCAGTACTTC. It specifies CASTWDSSYEQYF.

This sequence joins TRBV28 and TRBJ2-5, with D hard to call. This CDR3 region has 9 residues. Germline V gives CDR1 MDHEN, CDR2 SYDVKM. Trimming cost V 7 bases and J 9 bases, with 6 bases left between them. CDR3 protein: CASKEAQYF. The CDR3 DNA follows: TGTGCCAGCAAAGAAGCCCAGTACTTC.

The chain has TRBV5-1 and TRBJ1-1; 12 bases line up with TRBD1. The CDR3 has 16 residues. Per germline, CDR1 SGHRS and CDR2 YFSETQ. Unmatched junction bases numbered 12, after V lost 7 bases and J lost 5 bases. CDR3 sequence reads: CASGTGTGGWGTEAFF. The CDR3 bases are TGCGCCAGCGGTACCGGGACAGGGGGCTGGGGGACTGAAGCTTTCTTT. The variable domain in full, with the rest retrieved from reference TRBV5-1 and TRBJ1-1, is KAGVTQTPRYLIKTRGQQVTLSCSPISGHRSVSWYQQTPGQGLQFLFEYFSETQRNKGNFPGRFSGRQFSNSRSEMNVSTLELGDSALYLCASGTGTGGWGTEAFFGQGTRLTVV.

V gene TRBV5-8 combines with J gene TRBJ1-2; weak D call: TRBD1 (6 bases). Germline assignment: CDR1 SGHTS and CDR2 YDEGEE. Trimming left V 4 bases short and J 4 bases short, with 14 bases between. The CDR3 has 14 amino acids. CDR3 sequence reads: CASSDWTEPYGYTF. CDR3 nucleotide sequence: TGTGCCAGCAGCGACTGGACAGAACCCTATGGCTACACCTTC.

This chain joins TRBV11-2 and TRBJ1-6; D gene uncertain. The CDR3 is 17 residues long. Germline V gives CDR1 SGHAT, CDR2 FQNNGV. Deletions cut 4 bases from V and 3 bases from J, with 16 bases between. The CDR3 spells CASSWGRQGNYNSPLHF. CDR3 nucleotides: TGTGCCAGCAGCTGGGGTAGACAAGGGAACTATAATTCACCCCTCCACTTT.

The chain carries TRBV19 and TRBJ2-2; no clear D gene. Germline V gene lookup returns CDR1 LNHDA and CDR2 SQIVND (reference sequence). V was pared by 5 bases and J by 3 bases, with 10 bases between. CDR3 length equals 14 residues. The CDR3, as DNA: TGTGCCAGTAGTGCCGGGTCCCACACCGGGGAGCTGTTTTTT. This sequence encodes CASSAGSHTGELFF.

The CDR3 spells CASSYGIEAFF. The CDR3 DNA reads as TGTGCCAGCAGCTATGGGATAGAAGCTTTCTTT. This chain uses TRBV5-6 with TRBJ1-1; unclear D gene. V was trimmed by 3 bases and J by 8 bases, leaving 8 bases between them. Germline-derived CDR1 and CDR2 are SGHDT and YYEEEE. CDR3 size: 11 residues.

The V gene is TRBV4-2, the J gene TRBJ2-7; no reliable D call. CDR1 and CDR2 from the germline V gene are LGHNA and YNFKEQ. The CDR3 is 15 amino acids. V was cut by 4 bases and J by 4 bases, with 17 bases left in between. This CDR3 is CASSLRLGPYYEQYF. Here the CDR3 DNA reads TGTGCCAGCAGCCTAAGACTTGGTCCCTATTACGAGCAGTACTTC.

The chain combines TRBV6-6 with TRBJ2-6, with 8 bases aligning to TRBD1. With V trimmed by 6 bases and J by 2 bases, 3 bases remained unmatched. Germline CDR1 and CDR2: MNHNY and SVGAGI (reference sequence). The CDR3 spans 15 residues. CDR3 sequence (DNA): TGTGCCAGCAGCCAGACAGGGGCTGGGGCCAACGTCCTGACTTTC. This encodes CASSQTGAGANVLTF.